The 32 T cell receptor beta chains in this list originate from one sample, sequenced in a study of T cells after yellow fever vaccination. TCRdb analysed the 5' RACE reads with MiXCR anew, one entry per CDR3 protein. Of some 390,000 distinct CDR3 sequences listed, around 19% are singletons. This specimen was PBMCs, taken before the yellow fever booster vaccination. The receptors derive from a man aged 18 to 30 who received the YFV17D yellow fever vaccine.

As concerns this clonotype: A junction end diverges from the germline sequence, so it may reflect a read error. The rearrangement uses TRBV29-1 and TRBJ1-2, with D possibly matching TRBD1 (5 bases). This CDR3 is 14 amino acids long. Germline values: CDR1 SQVTM, CDR2 ANQGSEA. CDR3 region: CSVEGAGINYGYTF. CDR3 DNA: TGCAGCGTAGAAGGGGCAGGGATTAACTATGGCTACACCTTC.

This clonotype was observed at least ten times. The chain recombines TRBV5-6 with TRBJ1-2; 8 nucleotides agree with TRBD1. J gave up 4 bases and V 4 bases, and 9 bases lay outside the gene matches. The CDR3 covers 15 residues. Germline V gives CDR1 SGHDT, CDR2 YYEEEE. DNA of the CDR3: TGTGCCAGCAGCCAATGGGACAGGAGGTCCTATGGCTACACCTTC. Translated, it gives CASSQWDRRSYGYTF.

The table lists this clonotype with many counts. This chain connects TRBV12-3 or TRBV12-4 to TRBJ2-6; D gene ambiguous. V dropped 4 bases and J dropped 1 base, with 5 bases sitting between them. The CDR3 is made up of 14 amino acids. This CDR3 is CASSWASGANVLTF. The CDR3 bases are TGTGCCAGCAGTTGGGCTTCTGGGGCCAACGTCCTGACTTTC.

This clonotype has more than one count but fewer than ten. This chain links TRBV29-1 with TRBJ1-2, with D perhaps TRBD1 (6 bases). This CDR3 comprises 10 residues. In germline, CDR1 is SQVTM, CDR2 ANQGSEA. Deletions cut 8 bases from V and 12 bases from J, with 16 bases between. CDR3: CSIRDRRNTF. CDR3 in DNA: TGCAGCATCCGTGACAGGCGAAACACCTTC.

The gene calls are TRBV20-1 and TRBJ2-7; D gene uncertain. Germline V gene data show CDR1 as DFQATT and CDR2 as SNEGSKA (reference sequence). The CDR3 spans 12 residues. Deletions cut 3 bases from V and 3 bases from J, with 9 bases between. CDR3: CSASGVRYEQYV. Here the CDR3 DNA reads TGCAGTGCTAGTGGGGTACGCTACGAGCAGTACGTC.

This sequence joins TRBV10-2 and TRBJ2-1; D tentatively fits TRBD1 or TRBD2 (5 bases each). The CDR3 runs 11 residues. V lost 7 bases to trimming and J lost 12 bases, with 13 bases between them. CDR1 is WSHSY and CDR2 is SAAADI in the germline V gene. CDR3 amino acids: CASTLGAGQFF. In DNA, the CDR3 is TGCGCCAGCACCCTCGGGGCTGGGCAGTTCTTC.

This chain connects TRBV7-3 to TRBJ2-2, with D possibly matching TRBD1 (6 bases). Germline V gene lookup returns CDR1 SGHTA and CDR2 FQGTGA. Trimming took 1 base from V and 0 from J, leaving 9 bases between them. The CDR3 covers 16 residues. The CDR3 spells CASSLIRGANTGELFF. In DNA form, the CDR3 reads TGTGCCAGCAGCTTAATCAGGGGCGCGAACACCGGGGAGCTGTTTTTT.

This clonotype was counted only a few times. The chain uses TRBV7-9 and TRBJ2-2, with 12 bases identical to TRBD2. CDR1 and CDR2 from the germline V gene are SEHNR and FQNEAQ (reference sequence). The CDR3 length is 16 residues. The J segment lost 5 bases and the V segment lost 5 bases, leaving 6 bases of the junction unmatched. DNA of the CDR3: TGTGCCAGCAGCAGACTAGCGGGGGCCGGGACCGGGGAGCTGTTTTTT. Protein sequence: CASSRLAGAGTGELFF.

This chain joins TRBV27 and TRBJ2-1; no firm D call. The CDR3 totals 12 residues. Germline V gene lookup returns CDR1 MNHEY and CDR2 SMNVEV (reference sequence). V was clipped by 5 bases and J by 7 bases, with 9 bases between them. CDR3 bases: TGTGCCAGCAGTACCTACCCGAATGAGCAGTTCTTC. This translates into CASSTYPNEQFF.

The V and J genes are TRBV7-2 and TRBJ1-1; perhaps TRBD1 as D (5 bases). Germline CDR1 reads SGHTA; CDR2 reads FQGNSA. The V and J ends lost 5 bases and 5 bases respectively, with 12 bases between them. This CDR3 comprises 13 residues. The CDR3 here is CASSRGQRTEAFF. The CDR3 region has the DNA TGTGCCAGCAGCCGGGGCCAGAGGACTGAAGCTTTCTTT.

This clonotype was counted many times. The CDR3 region has the DNA TGCGCCAGCAGACTAGCTATCGCCTACAATGAGCAGTTCTTC. It is translated as CASRLAIAYNEQFF. The chain recombines TRBV5-1 with TRBJ2-1; tentative D call: TRBD2 (6 bases). With 5 bases removed from V and 2 bases from J, the gap between germline ends came to 11 bases. The germline CDR1 and CDR2 sequences are SGHRS and YFSETQ. This CDR3 spans 14 amino acids.

This chain connects TRBV18 to TRBJ2-4, with D unclear. Germline V lookup: CDR1 KGHSH, CDR2 LQKENI. The CDR3 extends over 13 amino acids. V lost 2 bases and J lost 8, with 10 bases in between. The DNA for the CDR3 is TGTGCCAGCTCACCATTGGACCGGGACATTCAGTACTTC. It is translated as CASSPLDRDIQYF.

V and J are TRBV4-3 and TRBJ2-2, with TRBD1 matching over 9 bases. The CDR3 runs to 15 residues. V shed 1 base and J 5 bases; nucleotides not matched to a gene: 2. Looked up from germline, CDR1 is LGHNA and CDR2 is YSLEER. The CDR3 here is CASSQGTGATGELFF. The CDR3 nucleotides read TGCGCCAGCAGCCAAGGGACAGGGGCGACCGGGGAGCTGTTTTTT.

This clonotype was counted a single time. The chain combines TRBV12-3 or TRBV12-4 with TRBJ2-7, with 7 bases identical to TRBD1. The CDR3 sequence is 14 residues long. V was clipped by 3 bases and J by 4 bases; unmatched bases: 6. The CDR3 DNA sequence: TGTGCCAGCAGTTTCACCGGGACAGATTACGAGCAGTACTTC. Translated, it gives CASSFTGTDYEQYF.

This clonotype was recorded at least ten times. The chain links TRBV6-5 to TRBJ1-5; TRBD1 might be the D (5 bases). The CDR3 runs 15 residues. Trimming removed 6 bases at V and 3 bases at J, with 15 bases between. Per germline, CDR1 MNHEY and CDR2 SVGAGI. CDR3 sequence: CASRYDSRANQPQHF. CDR3 in DNA: TGTGCCAGCAGGTACGACAGCCGAGCCAATCAGCCCCAGCATTTT.

The J gene is TRBJ1-6, the V gene TRBV6-2 or TRBV6-3; perhaps TRBD1 as D (5 bases). Germline CDR1 MNHEY, CDR2 SVGEGT. CDR3 length: 13 amino acids. Trimming took off 7 bases at V and 12 bases at J, with 16 bases between the two ends. CDR3 residues: CASTSRDVRPLHF. The DNA of the CDR3 is TGTGCCAGCACTTCCCGGGACGTGCGACCCCTCCACTTT.

J is TRBJ1-3 and V is TRBV4-3; unclear D gene. The CDR3 is 16 residues long. Germline CDR1 reads LGHNA; CDR2 reads YSLEER. V lost 1 base and J lost 0, with 10 bases in between. CDR3 loop: CASSQGTWSSGNTIYF. CDR3 DNA: TGCGCCAGCAGCCAAGGTACCTGGAGCTCTGGAAACACCATATATTTT.

Many counts were recorded for this clonotype. This chain joins TRBV20-1 and TRBJ1-4; a weak D match, TRBD1 (5 bases). Trimming shortened V by 5 bases and J by 8 bases, and 9 bases separated the two germline ends. This CDR3 is 11 amino acids long. The germline V gene has CDR1 DFQATT and CDR2 SNEGSKA (reference sequence). CDR3 coding DNA: TGCAGTGCTGCCCGGGGGGAAAAACTGTTTTTT. Translated, it gives CSAARGEKLFF.

V and J are TRBV6-2 or TRBV6-3 and TRBJ1-2; the match to TRBD1 covers 9 bases. Germline assignment: CDR1 MNHEY and CDR2 SVGEGT. With V trimmed by 6 bases and J by 5 bases, 10 bases remained unmatched. This CDR3 has 15 residues. The CDR3 region is CASRPGTGSRYGYTF. The CDR3 DNA is TGTGCCAGCAGACCCGGGACAGGGTCTCGATATGGCTACACCTTC.

This clonotype came up a few times. V gene TRBV2 combines with J gene TRBJ2-1; D call uncertain. The CDR3 contains 11 residues. CDR1 and CDR2 from the germline V gene are SNHLY and FYNNEI. V lost 4 bases to trimming and J lost 8 bases, with 6 bases between them. This CDR3 reads CASSVRDEQFF. In DNA, the CDR3 is TGTGCCAGCAGTGTTAGAGATGAGCAGTTCTTC.

The chain combines TRBV7-9 with TRBJ2-5, with TRBD2 matching over 8 bases. This CDR3 region has 14 residues. Looked up from germline, CDR1 is SEHNR and CDR2 is FQNEAQ (reference sequence). After removal of 5 bases from V and 4 bases from J, the junction contained 6 bases not matched to a gene. Here the CDR3 reads CASSLSGAAETQYF. The DNA of the CDR3 is TGTGCCAGCAGCCTTAGCGGGGCGGCAGAGACCCAGTACTTC. The full variable domain, with the rest looked up from reference TRBV7-9 and TRBJ2-5, is DTGVSQNPRHKITKRGQNVTFRCDPISEHNRLYWYRQTLGQGPEFLTYFQNEAQLEKSRLLSDRFSAERPKGSFSTLEIQRTEQGDSAMYLCASSLSGAAETQYFGPGTRLLVL.

This clonotype was observed a few times. The V gene is TRBV24-1, the J gene TRBJ2-2; a weak D match, TRBD2 (6 bases). CDR3 length equals 15 residues. The V gene's germline CDR1 is KGHDR and CDR2 SFDVKD. Deletions cut 3 bases from V and 3 bases from J, with 10 bases between. CDR3 bases: TGTGCCACCAGTGATCATACGGGGGACACCGGGGAGCTGTTTTTT. It translates to CATSDHTGDTGELFF.

In this sample, this clonotype turned up a few times. The chain combines TRBV12-3 or TRBV12-4 with TRBJ2-3, with 12 bases matching TRBD2. Trimming took 3 bases from V and 2 from J; bases not matched to a gene: 6. This CDR3 has 17 residues. CDR3 sequence (DNA): TGTGCCAGCAGTTTGGCTAGCGGGGGGGCCGACACAGATACGCAGTATTTT. Amino acids: CASSLASGGADTDTQYF.

The V gene is TRBV20-1, the J gene TRBJ1-2; weak D call: TRBD1 (5 bases). V lost 6 bases to trimming and J lost 6 bases, with 17 bases between them. The CDR3 spans 13 residues. The germline V gene encodes CDR1 DFQATT and CDR2 SNEGSKA (reference sequence). CDR3 DNA sequence: TGCAGTGCCGCACGGGACCCCGCCAATGGCTACACCTTC. This encodes CSAARDPANGYTF.

The rearrangement links TRBV14 to TRBJ2-7; D gene unclear. V was cut by 4 bases and J by 2 bases, with 9 bases left in between. Germline V gene lookup returns CDR1 SGHDN and CDR2 FVKESK. This CDR3 is built from 13 residues. The CDR3 region is CASSPTLTYEQYV. Here the CDR3 DNA reads TGTGCCAGCAGCCCGACACTTACCTACGAGCAGTACGTC.

V gene TRBV10-3 combines with J gene TRBJ2-3, with 9 bases lining up with TRBD1. This CDR3 contains 15 residues. Germline trimming cut 4 bases from V and 5 bases from J; bases unmatched to any gene: 7. Germline V gene sequence: CDR1 ENHRY, CDR2 SYGVKD. The CDR3 spells CAISGGQGYEDTQYF. CDR3 nucleotide sequence: TGTGCCATCAGTGGGGGACAGGGTTATGAAGATACGCAGTATTTT.

This clonotype showed up just a few times. The genes are TRBV6-6 and TRBJ1-2; D unclear. V was cut by 5 bases and J by 5 bases, with 15 bases left in between. Per germline, CDR1 MNHNY and CDR2 SVGAGI (reference sequence). CDR3 length equals 14 residues. This CDR3 is CASSPRSVIYGYTF. DNA for the CDR3: TGTGCCAGCAGTCCCCGGTCAGTTATATATGGCTACACCTTC.

The chain is built from TRBV7-2 and TRBJ2-5, with D uncertain. CDR3 length: 13 residues. Trimming pared 4 bases from V and 3 bases from J, leaving 9 bases between. Germline V lookup: CDR1 SGHTA, CDR2 FQGNSA. The CDR3 sequence: CASSYSPEETQYF. CDR3 DNA: TGTGCCAGCAGCTACTCCCCCGAAGAGACCCAGTACTTC.

This clonotype was seen a handful of times. CDR3 in DNA: TGTGCCAGCAGCTTAGGACCAGAGGGCACAGATACGCAGTATTTT. This encodes CASSLGPEGTDTQYF. The chain has TRBV7-2 and TRBJ2-3; D gene ambiguous. The germline gives CDR1 SGHTA, CDR2 FQGNSA. Deletions cut 1 base from V and 1 base from J, with 9 bases between. The length of the CDR3 is 15 residues.

V is TRBV28 and J is TRBJ2-7; D is undetermined. The CDR3 runs 12 residues. The V end was cut by 11 bases, the J end by 0 bases, with 11 bases between. Germline loops: CDR1 MDHEN, CDR2 SYDVKM. This CDR3 reads CAVGSSSYEQYV. The CDR3 coding sequence is TGTGCCGTTGGAAGCAGCTCCTACGAGCAGTACGTC.

This clonotype has only a few counts. This rearrangement joins TRBV3-1 to TRBJ2-3; D is undetermined. The V end was cut by 0 bases, the J end by 6 bases, with 4 bases between. Germline V gene data show CDR1 as LGHDT and CDR2 as YNNKEL (reference sequence). The CDR3 has 12 residues. The CDR3 DNA sequence: TGTGCCAGCAGCCAAGAGGATGATACGCAGTATTTT. This translates into CASSQEDDTQYF.

This clonotype was observed many times. This rearrangement joins TRBV5-6 to TRBJ2-7; 9 nucleotides align to TRBD2. Germline V CDR1 and CDR2: SGHDT, YYEEEE. V trimming: 4 bases; J trimming: 4 bases; junction bases outside the gene matches: 3. This CDR3 spans 13 amino acids. CDR3 sequence (DNA): TGTGCCAGCAGCGGCGGGGGGGCTTACGAGCAGTACTTC. Protein: CASSGGGAYEQYF. The variable domain in full, with the rest retrieved from reference TRBV5-6 and TRBJ2-7, is DAGVTQSPTHLIKTRGQQVTLRCSPKSGHDTVSWYQQALGQGPQFIFQYYEEEERQRGNFPDRFSGHQFPNYSSELNVNALLLGDSALYLCASSGGGAYEQYFGPGTRLTVT.